Here is one T cell receptor (beta chain) with its context. The data are from a study of radiation and T cells in renal cell carcinoma. Study overall: Nephrectomy followed 15 Gy stereotactic body radiation by 4 weeks.

Trimming shortened V by 4 bases and J by 4 bases, and 8 bases separated the two germline ends. Germline V gives CDR1 LNHDA, CDR2 SQIVND (reference sequence). The CDR3 extends over 13 amino acids. Data came from immunoSEQ multiplex PCR; TCRdb stores just in-frame clones and leaves some out. In the table there are more than 150,000 clones, roughly 86% of which are singletons. The time point is: blood 2 weeks post-SBRT. The treatment was: 15 Gy SBRT to primary tumor, nephrectomy 4 weeks later. The chain uses TRBV19 and TRBJ1-5, with D unclear. This clonotype was obtained from a woman aged 45-60 years with renal cell carcinoma. This specimen consisted of blood, obtained from a patient whose treatment included radiotherapy and nephrectomy. The DNA of the CDR3 is TGTGCCAGTAGTACCGATCGAAATCAGCCCCAGCATTTT. Translation gives CASSTDRNQPQHF.